Listed below are T cell receptor beta chains from one sample, sequenced in a study of blood T cells in healthy people across ages. TCRdb reanalysed the 5' RACE reads using MiXCR and keeps one entry per CDR3 protein. Of around 1,800,000 distinct CDR3 sequences in the sample, about 39% were seen once. Material for sequencing was blood. Receptors were obtained from a human donor in good health. Each CDR3 is given with its conserved first and last residue. Size values are once, few and many counts, or a class for expanded clones, and some rows have none.

clone_size | v_call | cdr3_length | cdr3_aa
few | TRBV6-5 | 13 | CASSYEGGSPLHF
few | TRBV13 | 14 | CASSLQGSWYEQYF
- | TRBV29-1 | 14 | CSVEGKLSGNTIYF
- | TRBV28 | 14 | CASSPSAIYQPQHF
few | TRBV7-3 | 14 | CASSHGSRSGELFF
few | TRBV7-8 | 17 | CASSLARLARAKNIQYF
- | TRBV27 | 18 | CASSSSPPRGASYNEQFF
few | TRBV4-3 | 14 | CASSQGHRNYGYTF
few | TRBV10-3 | 19 | CAISESLASGGDRTDTQYF
- | TRBV24-1 | 17 | CATSDTGAGTGVQGYTF
- | TRBV6-5 | 14 | CASSYAAGLDTQYF
- | TRBV5-1 | 17 | CASSLWGLDDQLDEAFF
few | TRBV20-1 | 14 | CSASSGLIQSPLHF
few | TRBV4-3 | 16 | CASSQEIQRGADEQFF
many | TRBV12-3/TRBV12-4 | 14 | CASSLTGTGVEQYF
few | TRBV7-8 | 15 | CASSPLRGRPYEQYF
- | TRBV29-1 | 14 | CSVRGTTPTDTQYF
- | TRBV15 | 13 | CATSIRANTEAFF
- | TRBV7-2 | 13 | CASSLVYRGVYTF
- | TRBV7-2 | 16 | CASSLPEPNYQETQYF
few | TRBV7-2 | 12 | CASSLTGLPLHF
few | TRBV29-1 | 13 | CSVRGGITNEQFF
- | TRBV11-2 | 15 | CASSLDLRGLYEQYF
once | TRBV12-3/TRBV12-4 | 13 | CAGSPGGPYEQYF
- | TRBV7-9 | 16 | CASSSTGTQSSYEQYF
few | TRBV28 | 17 | CASSSLPGQGSSYEQYF
once | TRBV20-1 | 15 | CSASSGGSNTGELFF
few | TRBV6-5 | 14 | CASSYSPVYYGYTF
- | TRBV12-3/TRBV12-4 | 15 | CASSVKGWAYNEQFF
few | TRBV12-3/TRBV12-4 | 12 | CVSSFQVAHQYF
few | TRBV29-1 | 13 | CSTPGQGYNEQFF
few | TRBV6-1 | 15 | CASSLGVLTYNEQFF
few | TRBV9 | 16 | CASSVLAGGVTDTQYF
once | TRBV2 | 16 | CASRFGQGWGNQPQHF
- | TRBV7-9 | 14 | CASSLGSLFYGYTF
- | TRBV12-3/TRBV12-4 | 18 | CASSFFEQKHTPNYGYTF
- | TRBV12-3/TRBV12-4 | 12 | CASMAQNTEAFF
few | TRBV3-1 | 18 | CASSQGRFTGRSGDTQYF
few | TRBV6-5 | 13 | CASSYPQGVEQYF
- | TRBV10-3 | 15 | CAISEGWRLTDTQYF
few | TRBV4-3 | 14 | CASSQGGTATEQYF
few | TRBV20-1 | 15 | CSASPPAGPNYGYTF
- | TRBV3-1 | 16 | CASRTTSGGPQETQYF
- | TRBV5-1 | 14 | CTSSSLQGSDGYTF
- | TRBV7-3 | 11 | CASSFNGELFF
- | TRBV5-1 | 16 | CASTPGTSGFSYEQYF
- | TRBV7-9 | 15 | CAGSWRRDSHNEQFF
- | TRBV4-2 | 16 | CASSPGPTPPLNEQFF
- | TRBV6-5 | 16 | CASSYSANAGTDTQYF
- | TRBV9 | 15 | CASSVDSSVGQPQHF
few | TRBV6-1 | 14 | CASSAGLTKETQYF
- | TRBV20-1 | 19 | CSARALKGQGARMGEKLFF
- | TRBV4-3 | 18 | CASSQDPASGGLGDTQYF
- | TRBV20-1 | 12 | CSAADGGGEQFF
few | TRBV7-9 | 17 | CASSLGSLDRVVETQYF
- | TRBV9 | 16 | CASSVFGVDSDTEAFF
- | TRBV5-1 | 13 | CASTWQGDTEAFF
few | TRBV20-1 | 16 | CSARDAWTGGSQPQHF
- | TRBV6-2/TRBV6-3 | 13 | CASSYSRANEQFF